The 6 T cell receptor beta chains listed next were all sequenced from one sample in a study of read filtering for tumor transcriptome and immune sequencing. From roughly 400 ng of RNA, a library with molecular barcoded alpha/delta and beta/gamma adaptors was made. TCRdb redid the calling of the reads with MiXCR, one entry per CDR3 protein. The sample includes roughly 130,000 distinct CDR3 sequences, over 10% of them seen just once. Sequencing was performed on a population of CD138-negative cells sorted from bone marrow. These receptors came from a donor at least 40 years old with multiple myeloma.

This clonotype was found a few times. The chain employs TRBV7-2 and TRBJ2-5, with TRBD2 matching over 9 bases. The CDR3 is 15 residues long. From germline, CDR1 is SGHTA and CDR2 FQGNSA. V lost 1 base, J lost 4 bases, and 4 bases stayed unmatched. This chain's CDR3 is CASSLGPSGIETQYF. CDR3 DNA: TGTGCCAGCAGCTTAGGCCCTAGCGGGATAGAGACCCAGTACTTC.

The chain carries TRBV12-3 or TRBV12-4 and TRBJ2-1; D call uncertain. The V and J ends lost 4 bases and 12 bases respectively, with 16 bases between them. The CDR3 is 13 amino acids. This CDR3 reads CASSYQTPHLQFF. The CDR3 DNA reads TGTGCCAGCAGTTATCAAACCCCTCACCTGCAGTTCTTC.

This clonotype was seen many times. V usage is TRBV11-2 and J usage is TRBJ1-1; a possible D gene is TRBD1 (6 bases). The CDR3 has 13 amino acids. Trimming removed 7 bases at V and 1 base at J, with 10 bases between. From germline, CDR1 is SGHAT and CDR2 FQNNGV. CDR3: CASMRTANTEAFF. DNA of the CDR3: TGTGCCAGCATGCGGACAGCGAACACTGAAGCTTTCTTT.

This clonotype has a count of ten or more. The chain is built from TRBV2 and TRBJ1-2; D gene uncertain. The CDR3 totals 15 residues. Trimming left V 8 bases short and J 2 bases short, with 18 bases between. The germline gives CDR1 SNHLY, CDR2 FYNNEI. The chain's CDR3 is CASLRRQVDNYGYTF. Here the CDR3 DNA reads TGTGCCAGCCTGAGAAGGCAGGTGGACAACTATGGCTACACCTTC.

This clonotype has a count of ten or more. The chain is built from TRBV10-3 and TRBJ2-7; D could derive from TRBD1 or TRBD2 (5 bases each). The germline V gene encodes CDR1 ENHRY and CDR2 SYGVKD. The CDR3 loop spans 13 amino acids. Trimming pared 10 bases from V and 1 base from J, leaving 14 bases between. The CDR3 nucleotides read TGTGCCACGCTCCGGGACCTTTCCTACGAGCAGTACTTC. As protein: CATLRDLSYEQYF.

Many counts were recorded for this clonotype. This chain uses TRBV10-3 with TRBJ2-7; 11 bases map to TRBD2. The ends lost 0 bases at V and 6 bases at J; junction bases unmatched: 4. Germline V gene lookup returns CDR1 ENHRY and CDR2 SYGVKD. The CDR3 has 15 residues. As DNA, the CDR3 is TGTGCCATCAGTGAGTCTAGCGGGAGGGCCGGCGAGCAGTACTTC. It is translated as CAISESSGRAGEQYF.